These 26 T cell receptor beta chains were sequenced from one sample in a study of blood T cell repertoires in COVID-19. TCRdb's table, derived via immunoSEQ multiplex PCR, lists solely in-frame clones and lacks some. The sample holds 250,000 to 350,000 clones, roughly 80% seen once. The sample was peripheral blood. The receptors stem from a woman aged 45-59 years with active or convalescent COVID-19.

The gene calls are TRBV7-9 and TRBJ2-3, with 7 nucleotides matching TRBD2. After removal of 5 bases from V and 4 bases from J, the junction contained 6 bases not matched to a gene. The germline gives CDR1 SEHNR, CDR2 FQNEAQ (reference sequence). The CDR3 extends over 14 amino acids. DNA of the CDR3: TGTGCCAGCAGCCCCGGGACTACTTCAGATACGCAGTATTTT. Amino acids: CASSPGTTSDTQYF.

This clone has a single count. The chain recombines TRBV29-1 with TRBJ1-4, with unresolved D. The CDR3 has 14 amino acids. The germline V gene has CDR1 SQVTM and CDR2 ANQGSEA. Trimming shortened V by 6 bases and J by 8 bases, and 19 bases separated the two germline ends. The CDR3 reads CSVAAGGSQEKLFF. The CDR3 DNA sequence: TGCAGCGTCGCCGCGGGTGGATCGCAAGAAAAACTGTTTTTT.

The V and J genes are TRBV5-1 and TRBJ2-7; D unclear. The CDR3 consists of 14 residues. The V gene's germline CDR1 is SGHRS and CDR2 YFSETQ. The V gene lost 4 bases and the J gene lost 6 bases, with 17 bases spanning the gap. CDR3 amino acids: CASSVAAARSEQYF. In DNA form, the CDR3 reads TGCGCCAGCAGCGTCGCGGCCGCCCGGTCCGAGCAGTACTTC.

The chain joins TRBV5-1 to TRBJ1-2, with D maybe TRBD1 (6 bases). CDR3 length: 14 amino acids. V was clipped by 3 bases and J by 0 bases, with 9 bases between them. Germline V CDR1 and CDR2: SGHRS, YFSETQ. Here the CDR3 DNA reads TGCGCCAGCAGCTCACAGGGACCTAACTATGGCTACACCTTC. This gives the protein CASSSQGPNYGYTF.

The chain links TRBV30 to TRBJ1-1; tentatively, D is TRBD1 (6 bases). This CDR3 contains 13 residues. V gave up 2 bases and J gave up 1 base, with 8 bases separating them. The germline gives CDR1 GTSNPN, CDR2 SVGIG (reference sequence). The CDR3, as DNA: TGTGCCTGGAGTAAGGGGGAGAACACTGAAGCTTTCTTT. Amino acids: CAWSKGENTEAFF.

The chain uses TRBV6-5 and TRBJ2-1; perhaps TRBD1 as D (6 bases). This CDR3 is 13 amino acids long. In germline, CDR1 is MNHEY, CDR2 SVGAGI. V was trimmed by 10 bases and J by 1 base, leaving 11 bases between them. The CDR3 DNA is TGTGCCAATGCTAGGGGGTCCTACAATGAGCAGTTCTTC. Residues: CANARGSYNEQFF.

The chain is built from TRBV3-1 (or the pseudogene TRBV3-2) and TRBJ2-1; tentative D call: TRBD2 (5 bases). The CDR3 runs 16 residues. Germline V lookup: CDR1 LGHDT, CDR2 YNNKEL (reference sequence). The V end lost 3 bases, the J end lost 0 bases, and 12 bases lay between the germline ends. CDR3 in DNA: TGTGCCAGCAGCCACGCCTTCGGGAACTCCTACAATGAGCAGTTCTTC. It yields the protein CASSHAFGNSYNEQFF.

The chain employs TRBV12-3 or TRBV12-4 and TRBJ2-7, with TRBD2 matching 7 bases. With V trimmed by 3 bases and J by 12 bases, 8 bases remained unmatched. CDR3 size: 12 residues. The CDR3 protein is CASSFGGRTPYF. CDR3 coding DNA: TGTGCCAGCAGTTTCGGGGGGAGAACTCCGTACTTC.

This clone was counted once. The J gene is TRBJ1-2, the V gene TRBV29-1; D remains unclear. There are 12 residues in the CDR3. Trimming took off 1 base at V and 8 bases at J, with 11 bases between the two ends. Germline CDR1 SQVTM, CDR2 ANQGSEA. CDR3 amino acids: CSVEGSGVGYTF. CDR3 in DNA: TGCAGCGTTGAAGGGAGCGGAGTCGGCTACACCTTC.

This rearrangement joins TRBV30 to TRBJ1-2, with a tentative D call TRBD1 (6 bases). The CDR3 length is 12 residues. Trimming stripped 5 bases from V and 7 bases from J, with 14 bases between. Germline V CDR1 and CDR2: GTSNPN, SVGIG (reference sequence). In DNA, the CDR3 is TGTGCCTGGGATTCATACAGGGTTGGCTACACCTTC. Translation: CAWDSYRVGYTF.

V usage is TRBV5-1 and J usage is TRBJ2-1; TRBD1 might be the D (5 bases). The germline gives CDR1 SGHRS, CDR2 YFSETQ. CDR3 length: 11 residues. The V end lost 7 bases, the J end lost 5 bases, and 7 bases lay between the germline ends. The CDR3 loop is CASGRDNEQFF. The CDR3 DNA reads as TGCGCCAGCGGCAGGGACAATGAGCAGTTCTTC.

The chain employs TRBV6-5 and TRBJ2-1, with a tentative D call TRBD2 (6 bases). The germline gives CDR1 MNHEY, CDR2 SVGAGI. There are 15 residues in the CDR3. Deletions cut 2 bases from V and 2 bases from J, with 10 bases between. The CDR3 DNA reads TGTGCCAGCAGTTACGAGATAGCGGCCTACAATGAGCAGTTCTTC. This encodes CASSYEIAAYNEQFF.

The chain combines TRBV10-3 with TRBJ2-3; D is unresolved. V shed 5 bases and J shed 2 bases, with 20 bases lying between them. The CDR3 length is 17 residues. The V gene's germline CDR1 is ENHRY and CDR2 SYGVKD. In DNA form, the CDR3 reads TGTGCCATCAGTCCGGAAAGATGGGCCCCCACCACAGATACGCAGTATTTT. Translation gives CAISPERWAPTTDTQYF.

The chain joins TRBV7-2 to TRBJ2-7; possibly TRBD2 for D (6 bases). V was shortened by 5 bases and J by 5 bases, with 19 bases between the two germline ends. The CDR3 consists of 15 residues. Germline V gene sequence: CDR1 SGHTA, CDR2 FQGNSA. CDR3: CASSASGGSWDEQYF. As DNA, the CDR3 is TGTGCCAGCAGCGCAAGTGGGGGGAGCTGGGACGAGCAGTACTTC. Together with reference TRBV7-2 and TRBJ2-7, the CDR3 gives the full variable domain: GAGVSQSPSNKVTEKGKDVELRCDPISGHTALYWYRQSLGQGLEFLIYFQGNSAPDKSGLPSDRFSAERTGGSVSTLTIQRTQQEDSAVYLCASSASGGSWDEQYFGPGTRLTVT.

The sample holds many counts of this clone. This sequence joins TRBV2 and TRBJ2-2; 7 bases match TRBD1. CDR1 is SNHLY and CDR2 is FYNNEI in the germline V gene. Trimming at V came to 6 bases and at J to 6 bases, leaving 4 bases not matched to a gene. The CDR3 covers 13 residues. CDR3 in DNA: TGTGCCAGCAGAAATCAGGGGGCCGGGGAGCTGTTTTTT. Protein sequence: CASRNQGAGELFF.

The chain has TRBV5-6 and TRBJ1-6, with 9 bases fitting TRBD1. The trim removed 0 bases at V and 4 bases at J, leaving 5 bases unmatched. The CDR3 contains 17 residues. Germline V gene lookup returns CDR1 SGHDT and CDR2 YYEEEE. The CDR3 spells CASSLDRGPTYNSPLHF. The DNA for the CDR3 is TGTGCCAGCAGCTTGGACAGGGGGCCAACTTATAATTCACCCCTCCACTTT. Using reference TRBV5-6 and TRBJ1-6 for the parts outside the CDR3, the full variable domain is DAGVTQSPTHLIKTRGQQVTLRCSPKSGHDTVSWYQQALGQGPQFIFQYYEEEERQRGNFPDRFSGHQFPNYSSELNVNALLLGDSALYLCASSLDRGPTYNSPLHFGNGTRLTVT.

J is TRBJ1-1 and V is TRBV19, with D possibly matching TRBD1 (5 bases). Trimming took off 7 bases at V and 4 bases at J, with 19 bases between the two ends. Germline V gene sequence: CDR1 LNHDA, CDR2 SQIVND (reference sequence). The CDR3 spans 15 residues. The CDR3 nucleotides are TGTGCCAGTACCCCCCGCAGGGAGGTCACCACTGAAGCTTTCTTT. Translated, it gives CASTPRREVTTEAFF. Full variable domain (missing parts from reference TRBV19 and TRBJ1-1): DGGITQSPKYLFRKEGQNVTLSCEQNLNHDAMYWYRQDPGQGLRLIYYSQIVNDFQKGDIAEGYSVSREKKESFPLTVTSAQKNPTAFYLCASTPRREVTTEAFFGQGTRLTVV.

In its sample, this clone was seen once. This sample includes further DNA sequences coding for the same CDR3. The rearrangement links TRBV28 to TRBJ1-5; D gene unclear. The CDR3 covers 14 residues. Germline CDR1 MDHEN, CDR2 SYDVKM. The V gene lost 3 bases and the J gene lost 0 bases, with 6 bases spanning the gap. CDR3 sequence: CASSLPGSNQPQHF. The CDR3 region has the DNA TGTGCCAGCAGTTTGCCCGGTAGCAATCAGCCCCAGCATTTT.

This clone is a singleton in its sample. V and J are TRBV30 and TRBJ1-4, with 8 bases aligning to TRBD1. In germline, CDR1 is GTSNPN, CDR2 SVGIG (reference sequence). J lost 7 bases, V lost 1 base, and 8 bases had no gene match. CDR3 size: 15 residues. CDR3 in amino acids: CAWSAPDRVGEKLFF. CDR3 sequence (DNA): TGTGCCTGGAGTGCCCCGGACAGGGTGGGTGAAAAACTGTTTTTT.

This chain joins TRBV15 and TRBJ1-1; maybe TRBD1 (5 bases). This CDR3 comprises 13 residues. V shed 2 bases and J shed 7 bases, with 11 bases lying between them. CDR1 and CDR2 from the germline V gene are LNHNV and YYDKDF (reference sequence). CDR3 DNA: TGTGCCACCAGCAGAAAAACAGGAGTTGAAGCTTTCTTT. Translated: CATSRKTGVEAFF.

This clone was recorded once. The V call is TRBV14, the J call TRBJ1-2; D is possibly TRBD1 (5 bases). Between the trimmed V and J ends, which lost 0 bases and 4 bases, there was a span of 9 bases. The length of the CDR3 is 14 residues. Germline V gene sequence: CDR1 SGHDN, CDR2 FVKESK. CDR3 amino acids: CASSQDFRVYGYTF. CDR3 nucleotide sequence: TGTGCCAGCAGCCAAGACTTCAGGGTCTATGGCTACACCTTC.

This chain links TRBV3-1 (or the pseudogene TRBV3-2) with TRBJ2-6; a possible D gene is TRBD2 (5 bases). The ends were cut back, 1 base at V and 2 bases at J, with 9 bases in the middle. There are 16 residues in the CDR3. The germline V gene encodes CDR1 LGHDT and CDR2 YNNKEL (reference sequence). CDR3 loop: CASSQAWTAGANVLTF. DNA for the CDR3: TGTGCCAGCAGCCAAGCCTGGACTGCTGGGGCCAACGTCCTGACTTTC.

The CDR3 region has the DNA TGTGCCAGCAGTTTGAGCAAGTATGGCTACACCTTC. Translating gives CASSLSKYGYTF. The chain couples TRBV28 to TRBJ1-2; D is unclear. Germline V gene sequence: CDR1 MDHEN, CDR2 SYDVKM. V was clipped by 3 bases and J by 5 bases, with 7 bases between them. CDR3 size: 12 residues.

This clone has a single count. This chain uses TRBV2 with TRBJ1-1; no clear D gene. Trimming removed 2 bases from V and 4 bases from J, with 11 bases in between. The CDR3 runs to 14 residues. CDR1 and CDR2 from the germline V gene are SNHLY and FYNNEI. The CDR3 region is CASSESRSVTEAFF. In nucleotides, the CDR3 is TGTGCCAGCAGTGAAAGCCGGTCCGTCACTGAAGCTTTCTTT.

This clone was observed at least ten times. The V and J genes are TRBV2 and TRBJ1-6; D uncertain. The CDR3 totals 14 residues. V lost 7 bases and J 6 bases, leaving 13 bases between the germline ends. CDR1 is SNHLY and CDR2 is FYNNEI in the germline V gene. The CDR3 DNA reads TGTGCCAGCAAAGTACCCGAGGGTAATTCACCCCTCCACTTT. As protein: CASKVPEGNSPLHF.

The chain couples TRBV7-9 to TRBJ1-4; possible D gene TRBD1, 6 bases. This CDR3 is 15 amino acids long. Deletions cut 1 base from V and 2 bases from J, with 8 bases between. Per the germline V gene, CDR1 is SEHNR and CDR2 is FQNEAQ (reference sequence). The CDR3 coding sequence is TGTGCCAGCAGCTTAGGCAGGGGCACTAATGAAAAACTGTTTTTT. Protein: CASSLGRGTNEKLFF.